The T cell receptor beta chain described here comes from a study of beta chain features in type 1 diabetes. Study details: The patients were much like the healthy donors in age, gender and cell yields. Across the samples, approximately 110,000,000 sorted cells were examined in total. Points from the study as a whole: Type 1 diabetes patients had TCRB CDR3s that were shorter (moderately but significantly so) in all four CD4+ subsets.

Expressed TCRB transcripts were sequenced, since all the RNA that had been isolated was reverse transcribed. Only in-frame clones appear in the TCRdb table, and some are missing; sequencing was by immunoSEQ multiplex PCR. This sample has about 280,000 clones, with approximately 16% found just once. This clone has a handful of counts. What it recognizes is unknown. This sequence was found in a man aged 18 to 30 with type 1 diabetes. The sequencing input was naive CD4+ T cells from blood.

CDR3 loop: CASSLVGSRNLYEQYF. The DNA of the CDR3 is TGTGCCAGCAGTTTGGTCGGGTCCCGGAACCTCTACGAGCAGTACTTC. The J gene is TRBJ2-7, the V gene TRBV28; no clear D. The germline CDR1 and CDR2 sequences are MDHEN and SYDVKM. The V and J ends lost 3 bases and 3 bases respectively, with 18 bases between them. The CDR3 consists of 16 residues.